This TCR beta chain was profiled in a study of shared clonotypes between healthy human individuals. Splitting of each subset's genomic DNA was done evenly across several immunoSEQ plates. Generated by immunoSEQ multiplex PCR, the TCRdb table keeps only in-frame clones and is missing some. The repertoire holds about 2.4 million clones, with approximately 92% as singletons. The germline V gene encodes CDR1 SGHNT and CDR2 YYREEE (reference sequence). The CDR3 consists of 14 residues. V lost 4 bases and J lost 6; bases outside the gene matches: 5. The authors divided CD4+ cells into CD45RA+ naive and CD45RA-negative memory subsets.

The V gene is TRBV5-4, the J gene TRBJ2-7, with TRBD1 matching 12 bases. This TCR derives from a man between 18 and 29 years old in good health. Sequencing input: naive CD4+ T cells sorted from blood. Stated subset: CD45RA+ positively selected. CDR3 DNA sequence: TGTGCCAGCAGCCCCGGGACAGGGGGCAGCGAGCAGTACTTC. The encoded protein is CASSPGTGGSEQYF.